Listed here are 10 T cell receptor beta chains from one sample, sequenced in a study of Ad26.COV2.S vaccination and SARS-CoV-2 variants. Repertoires were generated with immunoSEQ multiplex PCR, while TCRdb's copy carries only in-frame clones and drops some. The repertoire consists of 300,000 to 500,000 clones, with roughly nine tenths occurring once and the leading ten covering 3.5%. Specified treatment: some 20 received Ad26.COV2.S at low or high dose, single or two shots; about 5 received placebo; per-sample allocation not given. The investigators took samples on day 63 after the first vaccine or placebo injection. This specimen was peripheral blood, taken in a trial of Ad26.COV2.S vaccine versus placebo. Every receptor here comes from a person between 18 and 65 years old who received the Ad26.COV2.S COVID-19 vaccine or a placebo.

In its sample, this clone was seen once. This rearrangement joins TRBV5-8 to TRBJ1-1, with D perhaps TRBD1 (5 bases). Germline loops: CDR1 SGHTS, CDR2 YDEGEE. The CDR3 length is 14 residues. The V and J ends lost 4 bases and 8 bases respectively, with 18 bases between them. The chain's CDR3 is CASSLGWGVPEAFF. The DNA for the CDR3 is TGTGCCAGCAGCCTGGGGTGGGGGGTGCCCGAAGCTTTCTTT.

CDR3: CASRPGRGNTIYF. The CDR3 DNA sequence: TGTGCCAGTCGACCCGGTAGAGGAAACACCATATATTTT. V is TRBV19 and J is TRBJ1-3; no firm D call. Germline CDR1 and CDR2: LNHDA and SQIVND (reference sequence). V lost 8 bases, J lost 4 bases, and 12 bases lay in between. The CDR3 loop spans 13 amino acids.

The V call is TRBV25-1, the J call TRBJ1-3, with a possible D match to TRBD1 (5 bases). CDR3 size: 16 residues. The V end was cut by 1 base, the J end by 2 bases, with 12 bases between. Germline V lookup: CDR1 MGHDK, CDR2 SYGVNS. The CDR3 protein is CASSESGGSTGNTIYF. CDR3 nucleotides: TGTGCCAGCAGTGAATCTGGGGGTTCTACTGGAAACACCATATATTTT.

This chain links TRBV18 with TRBJ1-1; the D gene is possibly TRBD1 (5 bases). Trimming stripped 3 bases from V and 1 base from J, with 15 bases between. Germline CDR1 and CDR2: KGHSH and LQKENI. The CDR3 runs to 16 residues. CDR3 DNA sequence: TGTGCCAGCTCACCGCAGATAGACAGTGAGAACACTGAAGCTTTCTTT. Residues: CASSPQIDSENTEAFF. The full variable domain, in which reference TRBV18 and TRBJ1-1 provide the parts outside the CDR3, is NAGVMQNPRHLVRRRGQEARLRCSPMKGHSHVYWYRQLPEEGLKFMVYLQKENIIDESGMPKERFSAEFPKEGPSILRIQQVVRGDSAAYFCASSPQIDSENTEAFFGQGTRLTVV.

The V and J genes are TRBV29-1 and TRBJ1-1; perhaps TRBD1 as D (5 bases). The germline V gene encodes CDR1 SQVTM and CDR2 ANQGSEA. This CDR3 spans 14 amino acids. Trimming took 7 bases from V and 3 from J, leaving 18 bases between them. The CDR3 sequence is CSARDPGVYTEAFF. CDR3 nucleotides: TGCAGCGCGAGGGACCCCGGGGTCTACACTGAAGCTTTCTTT. The full variable domain, completed using reference TRBV29-1 and TRBJ1-1, is SAVISQKPSRDICQRGTSLTIQCQVDSQVTMMFWYRQQPGQSLTLIATANQGSEATYESGFVIDKFPISRPNLTFSTLTVSNMSPEDSSIYLCSARDPGVYTEAFFGQGTRLTVV.

The rearrangement joins TRBV10-2 to TRBJ2-3, with 8 bases lining up with TRBD2. The CDR3 runs to 15 residues. Germline CDR1 and CDR2: WSHSY and SAAADI. V lost 5 bases and J lost 4; bases outside the gene matches: 8. For the CDR3, the DNA is TGCGCCAGCAGTTCACTTAGCGGGGCCCCAGATACGCAGTATTTT. Translation gives CASSSLSGAPDTQYF.

This chain joins TRBV27 and TRBJ2-6; no firm D call. CDR3 length equals 14 residues. The V gene lost 4 bases and the J gene lost 0 bases, with 4 bases spanning the gap. The germline CDR1 and CDR2 sequences are MNHEY and SMNVEV (reference sequence). The CDR3 coding sequence is TGTGCCAGCAGTTGGGCCTCTGGGGCCAACGTCCTGACTTTC. It specifies CASSWASGANVLTF. Full variable domain (rest looked up from reference TRBV27 and TRBJ2-6): EAQVTQNPRYLITVTGKKLTVTCSQNMNHEYMSWYRQDPGLGLRQIYYSMNVEVTDKGDVPEGYKVSRKEKRNFPLILESPSPNQTSLYFCASSWASGANVLTFGAGSRLTVL.

The rearrangement joins TRBV6-6 to TRBJ2-7; TRBD2 agrees at 8 bases. Germline trimming cut 3 bases from V and 0 bases from J; bases unmatched to any gene: 4. Germline V gives CDR1 MNHNY, CDR2 SVGAGI (reference sequence). The CDR3 consists of 15 residues. The CDR3 coding sequence is TGTGCCAGCAGTTATACGAGCGGGAGCTCCTACGAGCAGTACTTC. It specifies CASSYTSGSSYEQYF.

The chain uses TRBV6-5 and TRBJ1-2; D is unresolved. In germline, CDR1 is MNHEY, CDR2 SVGAGI. This CDR3 contains 16 residues. Trimming pared 4 bases from V and 5 bases from J, leaving 20 bases between. Here the CDR3 DNA reads TGTGCCAGCAGTTCCCGACAAGGGCCGACCTATTATGGCTACACCTTC. It codes for CASSSRQGPTYYGYTF.

This clone has a handful of counts. J is TRBJ2-5 and V is TRBV7-8; D call uncertain. The V gene lost 1 base and the J gene lost 0 bases, with 6 bases spanning the gap. This CDR3 comprises 14 residues. The germline CDR1 and CDR2 sequences are SGHVS and FQNEAQ. The CDR3 DNA reads TGTGCCAGCAGCTTAGGATACTACCAAGAGACCCAGTACTTC. Translated: CASSLGYYQETQYF. Full variable domain (remainder filled in from reference TRBV7-8 and TRBJ2-5): GAGVSQSPRYKVAKRGQDVALRCDPISGHVSLFWYQQALGQGPEFLTYFQNEAQLDKSGLPSDRFFAERPEGSVSTLKIQRTQQEDSAVYLCASSLGYYQETQYFGPGTRLLVL.